Given below is one TCR beta chain in context. Its antigen is not identified. This record belongs to a study of T cells in localized non-small cell lung cancer. This CDR3 is built from 13 residues. Germline values: CDR1 LNHDA, CDR2 SQIVND (reference sequence). V lost 4 bases and J lost 6; bases outside the gene matches: 4. Broader study findings: T cell clonality was highest in uninvolved adjacent lung, above tumor. Across samples, adjacent lung featured a median around 57 of the top 100 tumor clones. Since sequencing was restricted to only one region of the tumor, intratumor heterogeneity remains a possibility.

The repertoire was sequenced with immunoSEQ multiplex PCR; TCRdb's copy has only in-frame clones and lacks some. The repertoire has nearly 4,500 clones, around a third of them found once; the top ten carry under 20%. The source of this sequence is a man aged 35-69 years with stage II squamous cell lung carcinoma. Sample: lung tumor tissue, taken before any cancer treatment. The chain carries TRBV19 and TRBJ2-7; 9 bases agree with TRBD2. The CDR3 region has the DNA TGTGCCAGTAGTACCATAGCGGGAGCCGAGCAGTACTTC. This sequence encodes CASSTIAGAEQYF.